The rows below give T cell receptor beta chains drawn from one sample of a study of monozygotic twins with inflammatory bowel disease. TCRdb reprocessed the 5' RACE reads and stores each CDR3 protein as one record, lacking DNA. The sample yields 400,000 to 500,000 distinct CDR3 sequences, of which the top ten take up under 3%. Sequencing input: blood. These receptors all come from a human donor with ulcerative colitis or Crohn's disease, or a healthy co-twin of an affected twin (not recorded which). The CDR3 runs from the conserved cysteine through the conserved F or W.

CASSQRILAVRNTGELFF	TRBV5-1	18	TRBJ2-2
CASSLAGQGGPYEQYF	TRBV5-5	16	TRBJ2-7
CAISDMGQGETEAFF	TRBV10-3	15	TRBJ1-1
CAWNLGNTIYF	TRBV30	11	TRBJ1-3
CASSGQEVAGNTIYF	TRBV2	15	TRBJ1-3
CSARTGVDTEAFF	TRBV29-1	13	TRBJ1-1
CSARRVPLDGYTF	TRBV20-1	13	TRBJ1-2
CASSPTGTGGHNSPLHF	TRBV18	17	TRBJ1-6
CATSRDHGTGNEQFF	TRBV15	15	TRBJ2-1
CASSFNGETQYF	TRBV7-2	12	TRBJ2-5
CASSPQGSYEQYF	TRBV4-3	13	TRBJ2-7
CASSRDRSSTDTQYF	TRBV18	15	TRBJ2-3
CSASRLQETQYF	TRBV20-1	12	TRBJ2-5
CASSQVGSNTGELFF	TRBV3-1	15	TRBJ2-2
CSARTSGRANLNEQFF	TRBV20-1	16	TRBJ2-1
CSASGGAYSNQPQHF	TRBV20-1	15	TRBJ1-5
CASSLTGGAGELFF	TRBV28	14	TRBJ2-2
CASSSDGGRSPLHF	TRBV5-1	14	TRBJ1-6
CASSFWPNSGNTIYF	TRBV28	15	TRBJ1-3
CSGGGGRGTEAFF	TRBV29-1	13	TRBJ1-1
CASSQQGMNYGYTF	TRBV6-6	14	TRBJ1-2
CASSLGGQGATDTQYF	TRBV5-1	16	TRBJ2-3
CASSFGSSGQETQYF	TRBV7-8	15	TRBJ2-5
CAISESVGGKAYEQYF	TRBV10-3	16	TRBJ2-7
CASSQDSGGPTNEKLFF	TRBV4-3	17	TRBJ1-4
CASSLDPTSGSDEQFF	TRBV5-1	16	TRBJ2-1
CASRLGEGRAYGYTF	TRBV7-2	15	TRBJ1-2
CASSRRLTDTQYF	TRBV3-1	13	TRBJ2-3
CASRGRAQGDVEAFF	TRBV25-1	15	TRBJ1-1
CASSQTIRGANSYNEQFF	TRBV19	18	TRBJ2-1
CASSNRDSRYSNQPQHF	TRBV19	17	TRBJ1-5
CASSPWGETQYF	TRBV7-9	12	TRBJ2-5
CASSPLGGRGGELFF	TRBV6-1	15	TRBJ2-2
CASKMTREGPFSGNTIYF	TRBV6-1	18	TRBJ1-3
CASSLEGYGADTQYF	TRBV5-1	15	TRBJ2-3
CASSFREGSSYNEQFF	TRBV7-9	16	TRBJ2-1
CASSLGGGAGDQPQHF	TRBV5-1	16	TRBJ1-5
CASSIVAAATASKGDTQYF	TRBV19	19	TRBJ2-3
CASRWRDKSSPYGYTF	TRBV2	16	TRBJ1-2
CASSKDRGHGYTF	TRBV7-2	13	TRBJ1-2
CASRVPRGGSGYTF	TRBV5-4	14	TRBJ1-2
CASSQTSGTYTQYF	TRBV12-3/TRBV12-4	14	TRBJ2-3